The text below deals with one TCR beta chain. Antigen specificity is unknown. Profiling relied on immunoSEQ multiplex PCR, and the TCRdb table lists in-frame clones only, not all of them. This sample yields about 94,000 clones, of which 94% are seen a single time; about 0.19% belongs to the top ten. Germline values: CDR1 KGHSH, CDR2 LQKENI. The CDR3 is made up of 15 amino acids. V was cut by 3 bases and J by 4 bases, with 13 bases left in between. The sample is drawn from a study of OX40 agonist ivuxolimab in advanced cancers. Study-wide points: At 0.1 to 3.0 mg/kg and by week 6, CD4+ and CD8+ T cells in the blood had expanded clonally.

With autoimmune disease history or systemic immunosuppression, patients were excluded. The chain couples TRBV18 to TRBJ1-5; D perhaps matches TRBD1 (5 bases). The origin of this receptor is an adult with an advanced solid tumor such as melanoma, head and neck, liver or kidney cancer. Specimen: CD4+ or CD8+ T cells sorted from blood, collected in a trial of the OX40 agonist ivuxolimab. CDR3 in DNA: TGTGCCAGCTCACCGGAGGGACGGATGAATCAGCCCCAGCATTTT. The encoded protein is CASSPEGRMNQPQHF.